What follows is one T cell receptor beta chain and its context. The antigen it binds to is not known. One base away there is no much larger clone; base qualities are not given. The data are from a study of T-cell memory formation after mild COVID-19 (dated by TCRdb to the early 2020s). For the study in its entirety: TCR sequence clusters from the two donors were found to be largely donor specific. In a couple of donors, T-cell clones that expanded and contracted after mild COVID-19 were followed by sequencing TCRalpha and TCRbeta repertoires longitudinally. The cohort comprised two young, previously healthy adult volunteers, one female and one male. Points the paper makes about the study in general: Whether the second-wave clones peaking on day 37 were SARS-CoV-2 specific was not confirmed. Clones contracting from day 15 to 85 had balanced CD4/CD8 phenotypes, while a second wave expanding from day 15 to 37 was biased towards CD4+. Some responding clones were detected in pre-infection memory, which suggested that pre-existing cross-reactive memory T cells had joined the SARS-CoV-2 response. Contracting CD4+ clones were found mainly in CM and EM memory subsets, while CD8+ clones were enriched in EMRA. Only a couple of mild cases were covered in the study, and larger cohorts including severe cases with pre-infection samples were considered necessary.

For sequencing, an Illumina NovaSeq 6000 was employed. cDNA libraries for TCRalpha and TCRbeta were prepared by 5'RACE using constant-segment primers, with sample barcodes and unique molecular identifiers added. Trizol reagent was used to extract RNA from every sample. Libraries were amplified in two PCR steps, with a second sample barcode and Illumina TruSeq adapters added in the second step. Libraries were sequenced on an Illumina NovaSeq with 2 x 150 bp paired-end reads. As for the authors' bioinformatics: The reads were demultiplexed and collapsed into UMI-guided consensus sequences using migec v1.2.7. With mixcr v2.1.11, UMI consensuses were aligned to TRA and TRB V and J templates and assembled into clonotypes. A clonotype was counted as expanded or contracted only when both edgeR and NoisET called the clonotype significant, with the noise models trained on biological replicates. For edgeR calls, the thresholds were a false discovery rate-adjusted p below 0.01 and a log2 fold-change of 1. PCA with hierarchical clustering of max-normalized trajectories of the 1000 most abundant clonotypes was used as exploratory dynamics analysis. The CD4 or CD8 phenotype of responding clones was assigned using the separately sequenced CD4+ and CD8+ repertoires. In-frame beta chains were kept once TCRdb had trimmed the public reads at Q25 with fastp and called clones with MiXCR. Rows with one shared CDR3 protein collapse into an entry with the most common genes and DNA. The V and J calls follow TCRdb's processing rather than the paper's. The sample data list 170,000 or so distinct CDR3 sequences, and around 21% of these were observed just once. The ten largest clones take up 23% of the sample.

From the germline V gene, CDR1 is SGHTA and CDR2 is FQGTGA. Germline trimming: 5 bases from V, 4 bases from J; junction bases outside gene matches: 8. The CDR3 goes from the cysteine to the phenylalanine over 15 residues. Only CDR3 DNA remains: 45 bases, in frame from the first base. PBMCs were isolated by Ficoll-Paque density gradient centrifugation. The sequence came from an adult woman who had mild COVID-19 (a few samples of this study predate the infection). The sample titles of this study are shuffled in the database, so cell type and time point are left out; the donor was told from shared clones. The source material was PBMCs or a T cell subset sorted from them (not recorded which). The chain is made from TRBV7-3 and TRBJ1-1; a stretch of 9 junction bases matches TRBD1. The nucleotide sequence reads as follows: TGTGCCAGCAGCCCAACAGGGGGCTTGGCCACTGAAGCTTTCTTT. The encoded protein is CASSPTGGLATEAFF.